This TCR beta chain was identified during a study of blood T cell repertoires in COVID-19 (dated by TCRdb to 2020 to 2022). Some background on the complete study: Samples covering the acute and convalescent phases of COVID-19 were provided by collaborators in the United States, Italy and Spain. The material from the prospective study consisted of cDNA or gDNA derived from T cells, B-cell-depleted T cells, or PBMCs. Subjects who had been exposed to COVID-19, were actively infected with it, or had recovered from it provided the deeply sampled blood TCRbeta repertoires that made up the dataset. The repertoires were made available in a free public database intended to serve as a resource for research on the immune response to SARS-CoV-2. Samples were obtained from the ongoing ImmuneRACE study (first 160 participants) and from 1,200 or so subjects provided by 6 global collaborators. Nearly every sample came with metadata listing a de-identified subject ID, COVID-19 status, age in years and sex. Where HLA class I and class II types were available, the types were taken from metadata supplied by the sample provider, not from assay-based typing. What the research found in general, with its limitations: The amount of clinical and demographic metadata varied by source and participant and was provided uncurated.

TCRbeta CDR3 regions were amplified from genomic DNA using the immunoSEQ Assay, a bias-controlled multiplex PCR. In the authors' own workflow: Within the assay, amplification of reference gene primers was used to estimate how many nucleated cells each sample contained. To quantify the absolute abundance of each unique TCRbeta CDR3 rearrangement, sequence reads were collapsed and filtered. For each sample, productive Simpson clonality was calculated by taking the square root of Simpson's diversity index across productive rearrangements. Not all clones reach the TCRdb copy of this immuneACCESS table, which keeps in-frame sequences only. Checked studies attribute under half of the gap to unresolved V genes and leave the rest unexplained. V and J calls and clone size are those listed in that table; D and trimming were worked out from the DNA. The sample contains 130,000 to 150,000 clones, approximately 87% of them found a single time. 1% to 1.5% of the sample belongs to the ten largest clones.

Reading from cysteine to phenylalanine, the CDR3 counts 19 amino acids. Only the CDR3 region is kept as DNA, spanning 57 bases read in frame from base 1. The germline ends are 22 bases apart after V is trimmed by 5 bases and J by 0 bases. Based on the germline V gene, the CDR1 and CDR2 sequences are SGHAT and FQNNGV. Regarding this clone: Its antigen target is currently unknown. No base quality information exists; no much larger clone differs at one position.

Enrolling through a virtual design, the prospective study's participants ranged in age from roughly 18 to 90 years and lived across roughly 24 United States geographic areas. In the prospective study, participants were assigned to cohorts based on the clinical history participants reported in a screening survey and a study questionnaire. In the prospective study, mobile phlebotomists collected whole blood, serum and a nasopharyngeal or oropharyngeal swab from each participant. Participants in the prospective study had the option to provide additional blood draws and questionnaires over a roughly 2-month period. Before DNA extraction, blood samples from the prospective study were shipped at room temperature or frozen.

The receptor chain draws on TRBV11-2 and TRBJ2-2; a tentative D call is TRBD1 (5 bases match). What was sequenced was PBMCs or T cells enriched from blood (not recorded which). This TCR was sampled from a woman in her twenties or thirties with acute COVID-19. The DNA sequence is given as TGTGCCAGCAGCGGGCGACAGAATTTGACTTACACGAACACCGGGGAGCTGTTTTTT. This translates into CASSGRQNLTYTNTGELFF.